These 2 T cell receptor beta chains were all obtained from the same sample, sequenced in a study of somatic mutations in cytotoxic T cells in rheumatoid arthritis. Data came from immunoSEQ multiplex PCR; TCRdb stores just in-frame clones and leaves some out. The sample has approximately 720 clones, under 85% seen once. The sequenced sample consisted of synovial fluid. These receptors were collected from a man in his 70s with rheumatoid arthritis.

This rearrangement joins TRBV11-2 to TRBJ2-5, with TRBD2 matching 13 bases. The J segment lost 2 bases and the V segment lost 5 bases, leaving 8 bases of the junction unmatched. The CDR3 is 17 residues long. Germline assignment: CDR1 SGHAT and CDR2 FQNNGV. The CDR3 nucleotides are TGTGCCAGCAGCCCAGCCAGGACTAGCGGGGGACAAGAGACCCAGTACTTC. Protein sequence: CASSPARTSGGQETQYF.

The CDR3 DNA sequence: TGTGCCAGCAGTTACCGGACAGGGGAAAAACTGTTTTTT. The encoded protein is CASSYRTGEKLFF. This chain uses TRBV6-5 with TRBJ1-4; 8 bases match TRBD1. This CDR3 region has 13 residues. Looked up from germline, CDR1 is MNHEY and CDR2 is SVGAGI. Germline trimming cut 2 bases from V and 8 bases from J; bases unmatched to any gene: 1.